These 13 T cell receptor beta chains originate from one sample sequenced in a study of Ad26.COV2.S vaccination and SARS-CoV-2 variants. Sequencing used immunoSEQ multiplex PCR; TCRdb keeps in-frame clones, though not all of them. This table has about 350,000 clones, 88% appearing once. Treatment defined: some 20 received Ad26.COV2.S at low or high dose, single or two shots; 5 received placebo; per-sample allocation not given. Samples analyzed were those drawn on day 63 after the first vaccine or placebo injection. The sample in question was peripheral blood, obtained in a trial of Ad26.COV2.S vaccine versus placebo. These receptors came from a person aged 18-60 years who received the Ad26.COV2.S COVID-19 vaccine or a placebo.

J is TRBJ2-6 and V is TRBV5-1; TRBD2 matches 15 bases. The germline gives CDR1 SGHRS, CDR2 YFSETQ. V lost 4 bases to trimming and J lost 4 bases; unmatched junction nucleotides: 3. CDR3 length: 17 residues. Here the CDR3 reads CASSGTSGGSGANVLTF. The DNA for the CDR3 is TGCGCCAGCAGCGGGACTAGCGGGGGGTCAGGGGCCAACGTCCTGACTTTC.

This chain connects TRBV30 to TRBJ1-2; D gene ambiguous. CDR3 length: 11 amino acids. Germline CDR1 and CDR2: GTSNPN and SVGIG (reference sequence). V was pared by 3 bases and J by 5 bases, with 7 bases between. The CDR3: CAWSISYGYTF. DNA for the CDR3: TGTGCCTGGAGCATAAGTTATGGCTACACCTTC.

The chain combines TRBV4-2 with TRBJ2-3; 9 bases are a match to TRBD2. Germline CDR1 reads LGHNA; CDR2 reads YNFKEQ. V gave up 1 base and J gave up 6 bases; unmatched junction bases: 8. CDR3 length: 16 residues. DNA of the CDR3: TGTGCCAGCAGCCAAGTACAGTCTAGCGGGAAGGATACGCAGTATTTT. As protein: CASSQVQSSGKDTQYF.

The V gene is TRBV5-1, the J gene TRBJ1-4; D gene uncertain. This CDR3 is built from 13 residues. The germline CDR1 and CDR2 sequences are SGHRS and YFSETQ. Deletions cut 0 bases from V and 8 bases from J, with 8 bases between. The CDR3 here is CASSLDSMEKLFF. The CDR3 nucleotides are TGCGCCAGCAGCTTGGATAGTATGGAAAAACTGTTTTTT. Variable domain in full (rest from reference TRBV5-1 and TRBJ1-4): KAGVTQTPRYLIKTRGQQVTLSCSPISGHRSVSWYQQTPGQGLQFLFEYFSETQRNKGNFPGRFSGRQFSNSRSEMNVSTLELGDSALYLCASSLDSMEKLFFGSGTQLSVL.

J is TRBJ1-2 and V is TRBV18, with TRBD1 identical over 8 bases. Germline lookup yields CDR1 KGHSH and CDR2 LQKENI. The junction had 2 bases not matched to a gene; V was cut back by 0 bases and J by 5 bases. The CDR3 sequence is 14 residues long. CDR3 nucleotides: TGTGCCAGCTCACCACCGACAGGGGAATATGGCTACACCTTC. Its protein is CASSPPTGEYGYTF.

The table lists this clone with a count of one. The rearrangement joins TRBV12-5 to TRBJ2-7, with D uncertain. Looked up from germline, CDR1 is LGHNT and CDR2 is FRNRAP. The CDR3 loop spans 12 amino acids. V lost 0 bases and J lost 3, with 3 bases in between. Here the CDR3 reads CASGLVVYEQYF. The CDR3 DNA reads TGTGCTAGTGGTTTGGTAGTCTACGAGCAGTACTTC.

This chain links TRBV28 with TRBJ1-5, with TRBD1 matching 7 bases. Germline CDR1 is MDHEN and CDR2 is SYDVKM. This CDR3 is built from 15 residues. V lost 3 bases, J lost 9 bases, and 11 bases stayed unmatched. Here the CDR3 reads CASSFQGVGERPQHF. The CDR3 DNA follows: TGTGCCAGCAGTTTCCAGGGGGTTGGGGAAAGGCCCCAGCATTTT.

This clone showed up just a few times. This chain joins TRBV9 and TRBJ1-5, with a possible D match to TRBD1 (5 bases). The CDR3 consists of 17 residues. V was shortened by 0 bases and J by 1 base, with 14 bases between the two germline ends. CDR1 and CDR2 (germline): SGDLS, YYNGEE. The CDR3 DNA is TGTGCCAGCAGCGTAGAGAAAAGGGGTTTAAGCAATCAGCCCCAGCATTTT. It yields the protein CASSVEKRGLSNQPQHF. The full variable domain, its missing parts supplied by reference TRBV9 and TRBJ1-5, is DSGVTQTPKHLITATGQRVTLRCSPRSGDLSVYWYQQSLDQGLQFLIQYYNGEERAKGNILERFSAQQFPDLHSELNLSSLELGDSALYFCASSVEKRGLSNQPQHFGDGTRLSIL.

This chain connects TRBV25-1 to TRBJ2-5; perhaps TRBD2 as D (5 bases). The CDR3 has 16 amino acids. V was trimmed by 2 bases and J by 5 bases, leaving 18 bases between them. Germline loops: CDR1 MGHDK, CDR2 SYGVNS. This CDR3 reads CASSETLLEARETQYF. Written as DNA, the CDR3 is TGTGCCAGCAGTGAAACCCTTCTGGAGGCTAGGGAGACCCAGTACTTC.

Only one count was recorded for this clone. This chain links TRBV15 with TRBJ1-2, with TRBD1 matching 9 bases. The trim removed 3 bases at V and 2 bases at J, leaving 7 bases unmatched. The CDR3 sequence is 16 residues long. Germline values: CDR1 LNHNV, CDR2 YYDKDF (reference sequence). This chain's CDR3 is CATSRGGTGRNYGYTF. The CDR3 DNA reads as TGTGCCACCAGCAGGGGTGGGACAGGGAGAAACTATGGCTACACCTTC.

V is TRBV30 and J is TRBJ1-2; D uncertain. The CDR3 loop spans 12 amino acids. CDR1 and CDR2 from the germline V gene are GTSNPN and SVGIG (reference sequence). V was pared by 0 bases and J by 8 bases, with 10 bases between. The CDR3 here is CAWSVPEGGYTF. The DNA for the CDR3 is TGTGCCTGGAGTGTACCCGAAGGCGGCTACACCTTC.

V gene TRBV7-3 combines with J gene TRBJ2-5; 7 bases match TRBD1. V was clipped by 1 base and J by 1 base; unmatched bases: 3. This CDR3 region has 15 residues. Germline CDR1 and CDR2: SGHTA and FQGTGA. CDR3 protein: CASSLMAGGQETQYF. In DNA, the CDR3 is TGTGCCAGCAGCTTAATGGCAGGGGGCCAAGAGACCCAGTACTTC.

V is TRBV5-6 and J is TRBJ2-7; D ambiguous. The V and J ends lost 0 bases and 3 bases respectively, with 13 bases between them. The germline CDR1 and CDR2 sequences are SGHDT and YYEEEE. This CDR3 region has 15 residues. CDR3 nucleotide sequence: TGTGCCAGCAGCTTGGTCGGCCTCTGGGACTACGAGCAGTACTTC. Translation gives CASSLVGLWDYEQYF.